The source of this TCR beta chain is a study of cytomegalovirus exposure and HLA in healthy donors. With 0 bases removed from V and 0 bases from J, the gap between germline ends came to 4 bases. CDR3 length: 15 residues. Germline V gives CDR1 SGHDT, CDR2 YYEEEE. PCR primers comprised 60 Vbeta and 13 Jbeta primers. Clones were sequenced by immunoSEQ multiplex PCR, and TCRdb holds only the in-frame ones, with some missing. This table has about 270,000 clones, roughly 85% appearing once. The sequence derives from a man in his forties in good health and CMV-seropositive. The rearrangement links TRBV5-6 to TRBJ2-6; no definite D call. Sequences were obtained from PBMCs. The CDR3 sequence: CASSLAGSGANVLTF. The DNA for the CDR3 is TGTGCCAGCAGCTTGGCGGGCTCTGGGGCCAACGTCCTGACTTTC.